This entry lists 14 T cell receptor beta chains sequenced from one sample in a study of tumor-infiltrating lymphocytes in primary liver carcinoma. They got blood RNA out of unsorted whole blood and also pulled out germline DNA. TCR beta cDNA came from 400 to 500 ng total RNA, primed with a constant-region primer. ARM-PCR, slightly modified, supplied the TCR beta libraries through three nested multiplex PCR rounds. Use of TRBV1-TRBV30 forward primers with a C-beta reverse primer characterized the first two PCR rounds, which lasted about 11 cycles each. Each CDR3 protein is one row after TCRdb ran MiXCR on the multiplex PCR reads. In the table there are 300,000 to 350,000 distinct CDR3 sequences, almost 65% of which are singletons. The sample was peripheral blood. The receptors come from a middle-aged man with primary liver carcinoma and hepatitis B virus infection.

This chain uses TRBV20-1 with TRBJ2-1; D not certain. Looked up from germline, CDR1 is DFQATT and CDR2 is SNEGSKA (reference sequence). The V end was cut by 1 base, the J end by 6 bases, with 13 bases between. The CDR3 length is 14 residues. The DNA of the CDR3 is TGCAGTGCTAGAGGGTGGGTCGGCCTCAATGAGCAGTTCTTC. It is translated as CSARGWVGLNEQFF.

The CDR3, as DNA: TGTGCCAGCTCACCACAGGGGGGAAGTGACCAGTACTTC. Amino acid sequence: CASSPQGGSDQYF. J is TRBJ2-5 and V is TRBV18, with D perhaps TRBD1 or TRBD2 (6 bases each). CDR3 length equals 13 residues. V dropped 1 base and J dropped 10 bases, with 13 bases sitting between them. Germline CDR1 is KGHSH and CDR2 is LQKENI.

Turning to this clonotype: As the CDR3 is not closed by the conserved phenylalanine or tryptophan, this likely results from a read error. The genes are TRBV29-1 and TRBJ1-1; no reliable D call. This CDR3 comprises 12 residues. Germline V gene lookup returns CDR1 SQVTM and CDR2 ANQGSEA. CDR3 sequence (DNA): TGCAGTGCGACATGGTTGAACACTGAAGCTTTCTCT. Translating gives CSATWLNTEAFS.

About this clonotype itself: A single base separates this from a much larger clone, so it may be a read error. The V call is TRBV4-1, the J call TRBJ2-1; D is perhaps TRBD1 (5 bases). The CDR3 runs to 16 residues. CDR1 MGHRA and CDR2 YSYEKL come from the germline V gene. As DNA, the CDR3 is TGCGCCAGCAGCCAAGTAGGGGTAAGCTCCTACAATGAGCAGCTCTTC. As protein: CASSQVGVSSYNEQLF.

Many counts were recorded for this clonotype. The chain is built from TRBV4-1 and TRBJ1-4, with 8 bases matching TRBD1. V lost 2 bases and J lost 5; bases outside the gene matches: 4. The CDR3 is made up of 15 amino acids. CDR1 is MGHRA and CDR2 is YSYEKL in the germline V gene. CDR3 nucleotides: TGCGCCAGCAGCCAAATACAGGGGGGGAATGAAAAACTGTTTTTT. Translated: CASSQIQGGNEKLFF.

This clonotype has just one count. A much larger clone is a single base away; this may be a read error. V and J are TRBV4-2 and TRBJ1-4; D is possibly TRBD1 (6 bases). This CDR3 comprises 15 residues. Germline V lookup: CDR1 LGHNA, CDR2 YNFKEQ. CDR3 bases: TGCGCCAGCTGCCAAGTACCAGGGGCAAATGAAAAACTGTTTTTT. This gives the protein CASCQVPGANEKLFF.

V usage is TRBV28 and J usage is TRBJ2-1; 12 nucleotides line up with TRBD2. The trim removed 4 bases at V and 6 bases at J, leaving 10 bases unmatched. This CDR3 spans 17 amino acids. Germline lookup yields CDR1 MDHEN and CDR2 SYDVKM. The CDR3 loop is CASSSSGRAETFNEQFF. The CDR3 bases are TGTGCCAGCAGTTCTAGCGGGAGGGCCGAAACATTCAATGAGCAGTTCTTC. The full variable domain, in which reference TRBV28 and TRBJ2-1 provide the parts outside the CDR3, is DVKVTQSSRYLVKRTGEKVFLECVQDMDHENMFWYRQDPGLGLRLIYFSYDVKMKEKGDIPEGYSVSREKKERFSLILESASTNQTSMYLCASSSSGRAETFNEQFFGPGTRLTVL.

Concerning this clonotype: A much larger clone sits a single nucleotide away, making a read error possible. The CDR3 loop reads CASSYSRGAGHERFF. The CDR3 region has the DNA TGTGCCAGCAGTTATTCTCGTGGAGCGGGCCATGAGCGGTTCTTC. The V and J genes are TRBV6-5 and TRBJ2-1, with a tentative D call TRBD2 (6 bases). The CDR3 has 15 residues. Germline CDR1 is MNHEY and CDR2 is SVGAGI.

The V gene is TRBV14, the J gene TRBJ1-1; D not certain. The length of the CDR3 is 13 residues. V was cut by 3 bases and J by 1 base, with 6 bases left in between. The germline CDR1 and CDR2 sequences are SGHDN and FVKESK. The CDR3: CASSHLANTEAFF. The CDR3 DNA is TGTGCCAGCAGCCATTTAGCGAACACTGAAGCTTTCTTT.

A single count supports this clonotype. One end of the junction is discordant with germline, which a read error may explain. The chain has TRBV5-6 and TRBJ1-5; TRBD1 aligns across 8 bases. Germline V gene sequence: CDR1 SGHDT, CDR2 YYEEEE. This CDR3 contains 13 residues. CDR3 nucleotide sequence: TGTGCCAACAGCGGACAGGGTGCTCAGCCCCAGCATTTT. This translates into CANSGQGAQPQHF.

As for this clonotype: A much larger clone lies one base from this, so it may be a read error. It is likely a read error, because the conserved phenylalanine at the end of the CDR3 is missing. The genes are TRBV12-3 or TRBV12-4 and TRBJ2-3, with D perhaps TRBD1 (6 bases). This CDR3 region has 15 residues. The V gene lost 5 bases and the J gene lost 0 bases, with 12 bases spanning the gap. The DNA for the CDR3 is TGTGCCAGCAGTCTAAGGACAGCTAGCACAGATACGCAGTATCTT. This encodes CASSLRTASTDTQYL.

This clonotype was detected many times. The chain is built from TRBV6-1 and TRBJ2-3, with 7 bases aligning to TRBD2. The CDR3 spans 15 residues. The germline CDR1 and CDR2 sequences are MNHNS and SASEGT. Unmatched junction bases numbered 7, after V lost 0 bases and J lost 7 bases. CDR3 nucleotides: TGTGCCAGCAGTGAAGCGGCACTAGCGCGCCATACGCAGTATTTT. This translates into CASSEAALARHTQYF.

Note on this clonotype: The junction differs from germline at one of its ends, possibly a read error. V is TRBV10-3 and J is TRBJ1-6; D remains unclear. Per the germline V gene, CDR1 is ENHRY and CDR2 is SYGVKD. The CDR3 loop spans 13 amino acids. The DNA of the CDR3 is TGTACCATCAGTGAAGGGATCAATTCACCCCTCCACTTT. This gives the protein CTISEGINSPLHF.

As regards this clonotype: Its ends do not fully match the called genes, so a read error is possible. The rearrangement links TRBV5-1 to TRBJ2-5, with 7 bases aligning to TRBD1. CDR1 and CDR2 from the germline V gene are SGHRS and YFSETQ. The CDR3 runs 14 residues. The CDR3 region is CVSSSGRGQETQYF. In DNA form, the CDR3 reads TGCGTCAGCAGCTCTGGCAGGGGGCAAGAGACCCAGTACTTC.